These T cell receptor beta chains were read from a single sample in a study of OX40 agonist ivuxolimab in advanced cancers. Sequencing was performed with immunoSEQ multiplex PCR; in TCRdb, only in-frame clones are kept and a portion is missing. The sample lists about 75,000 clones, roughly 81% seen once, with 17% in the top ten. The sequencing here drew on CD4+ or CD8+ T cells sorted from blood, taken in a trial of the OX40 agonist ivuxolimab. These receptor sequences come from an adult with an advanced solid tumor such as melanoma, head and neck, liver or kidney cancer. Both conserved end residues are part of each CDR3. A D gene is named only where the DNA matches it firmly. Not all rows give a size; the values are once, few, many and, for expanded clones, a class.

d_call	clone_size	v_call	j_call	cdr3_aa	cdr3_nt
TRBD1	.	TRBV5-1	TRBJ1-2	CASRMTGIDYGYTF	TGCGCCAGCAGGATGACAGGGATCGACTATGGCTACACCTTC
TRBD2	.	TRBV5-6	TRBJ2-7	CASSLSGIFYEQYF	TGTGCCAGCAGCTTGAGCGGGATCTTTTACGAGCAGTACTTC
.	few	TRBV7-7	TRBJ2-7	CASSLEQGYEQYF	TGTGCTAGCAGCTTAGAGCAGGGCTACGAGCAGTACTTC
.	.	TRBV4-1	TRBJ1-3	CASSQGSGALGTIYF	TGCGCCAGCAGCCAAGGTTCAGGCGCACTGGGCACCATATATTTT
.	.	TRBV5-1	TRBJ1-3	CASSLDGEMATGNTIYF	TGCGCCAGCAGCTTGGATGGGGAGATGGCTACTGGAAACACCATATATTTT
TRBD2	.	TRBV27	TRBJ2-7	CASSLPEGGLAPEQYF	TGTGCCAGCAGCCTCCCCGAGGGGGGACTAGCGCCCGAGCAGTACTTC
.	.	TRBV28	TRBJ1-3	CASSPIGGYSSGNTIYF	TGTGCCAGCAGTCCCATTGGGGGTTACTCCTCTGGAAACACCATATATTTT
TRBD2	.	TRBV6-1	TRBJ2-2	CASSGTSIGTGELFF	TGTGCCAGCAGTGGGACTAGCATCGGCACCGGGGAGCTGTTTTTT
.	.	TRBV19	TRBJ1-1	CASSMARNTEAFF	TGTGCCAGTAGTATGGCACGGAACACTGAAGCTTTCTTT
.	.	TRBV19	TRBJ2-1	CASSGTLYNNEQFF	TGTGCCAGTTCCGGGACTCTTTATAACAATGAGCAGTTCTTC
.	.	TRBV2	TRBJ2-7	CASSRDSLAGYEQYF	TGTGCCAGCAGTCGGGACTCCTTAGCCGGTTACGAGCAGTACTTC
.	.	TRBV7-6	TRBJ2-5	CASSSLGTQETQYF	TGTGCCAGCAGCTCGCTGGGGACCCAAGAGACCCAGTACTTC
.	.	TRBV6-1	TRBJ1-1	CATSSRGHTEAFF	TGTGCCACCTCCTCCCGGGGGCACACTGAAGCTTTCTTT
.	.	TRBV6-5	TRBJ2-7	CASSLDAFSYEQYF	TGTGCCAGCAGTCTTGACGCGTTCTCCTACGAGCAGTACTTC
TRBD1	.	TRBV28	TRBJ1-2	CATGGRDRGGWGYTF	TGTGCCACCGGAGGGCGGGACAGGGGAGGGTGGGGCTACACCTTC
TRBD1	.	TRBV19	TRBJ2-2	CASRAGGQDTGELFF	TGTGCCAGCCGCGCAGGGGGTCAGGACACCGGGGAGCTGTTTTTT
TRBD1	.	TRBV6-5	TRBJ2-7	CASSYGGQGSYEQYF	TGTGCCAGCAGTTACGGGGGACAGGGGTCATACGAGCAGTACTTC
TRBD2	.	TRBV5-1	TRBJ2-3	CASSPGTSGRVTDTQYF	TGCGCCAGCAGCCCCGGGACTAGCGGGAGGGTCACAGATACGCAGTATTTT
.	.	TRBV2	TRBJ1-1	CASTGRVRTNTEAFF	TGTGCCAGCACCGGCAGGGTCAGAACGAACACTGAAGCTTTCTTT
.	.	TRBV6-5	TRBJ2-1	CASTKDQREQFF	TGTGCCAGCACCAAAGACCAGCGTGAGCAGTTCTTC
TRBD1	.	TRBV18	TRBJ2-3	CASSPYRGGTDTQYF	TGTGCCAGCTCACCATACAGGGGTGGCACAGATACGCAGTATTTT
TRBD1	.	TRBV6-1	TRBJ2-2	CASSGDSTGELFF	TGTGCCAGCAGTGGGGACAGCACCGGGGAGCTGTTTTTT
.	few	TRBV7-7	TRBJ2-7	CASSYDRTGEQYF	TGTGCTAGCAGCTACGACAGGACTGGGGAGCAGTACTTC
.	.	TRBV5-6	TRBJ1-5	CASSLSTTLNQPQHF	TGTGCCAGCAGCCTCTCAACGACACTCAATCAGCCCCAGCATTTT
TRBD2	.	TRBV2	TRBJ2-5	CASRKTSGQETQYF	TGTGCCAGCAGAAAGACTAGCGGGCAAGAGACCCAGTACTTC
.	.	TRBV15	TRBJ2-3	CATSTSTDTQYF	TGTGCCACCAGCACAAGCACAGATACGCAGTATTTT
.	.	TRBV19	TRBJ2-5	CASSRASTQYF	TGTGCCAGTAGTAGGGCGTCGACCCAGTACTTC
TRBD2	.	TRBV19	TRBJ2-1	CASSPPLAGGQFF	TGTGCCAGTTCCCCCCCGCTAGCGGGAGGCCAGTTCTTC
TRBD2	.	TRBV10-1	TRBJ2-2	CASRLAGETGELFF	TGCGCCAGCAGACTAGCGGGAGAGACCGGGGAGCTGTTTTTT
.	.	TRBV5-1	TRBJ1-3	CASRVGSGSGNTIYF	TGCGCCAGCAGAGTAGGGAGCGGCTCTGGAAACACCATATATTTT
.	.	TRBV2	TRBJ2-1	CASSEGGEQFF	TGTGCCAGCAGTGAAGGAGGCGAGCAGTTCTTC
TRBD2	.	TRBV29-1	TRBJ2-7	CSAGLAAYEQYF	TGCAGCGCTGGACTAGCGGCCTACGAGCAGTACTTC